This T cell receptor beta chain came from a study of blood T cell repertoires in COVID-19. Study details: Sites in the United States, Italy and Spain provided acute and convalescent COVID-19 samples. The cDNA or gDNA used as material had been derived from T cells, B-cell-depleted T cells, or PBMCs.

This clone has just one count. The CDR3 runs 13 residues. Germline V gene lookup returns CDR1 MRHNA and CDR2 SNTAGT. The V end was cut by 4 bases, the J end by 4 bases, with 10 bases between. TCRdb's table, derived via immunoSEQ multiplex PCR, lists solely in-frame clones and lacks some. The sample includes over 25,000 clones, over 80% seen only once; the top ten take over 60%. The receptor was isolated from a man in his 70s with acute or convalescent COVID-19. The chain employs TRBV6-4 and TRBJ1-1; D unresolved. The sequencing sample was made of peripheral blood. The CDR3 DNA is TGTGCCAGCAGTGGGGAGGGTGGCACTGAAGCTTTCTTT. Protein sequence: CASSGEGGTEAFF.